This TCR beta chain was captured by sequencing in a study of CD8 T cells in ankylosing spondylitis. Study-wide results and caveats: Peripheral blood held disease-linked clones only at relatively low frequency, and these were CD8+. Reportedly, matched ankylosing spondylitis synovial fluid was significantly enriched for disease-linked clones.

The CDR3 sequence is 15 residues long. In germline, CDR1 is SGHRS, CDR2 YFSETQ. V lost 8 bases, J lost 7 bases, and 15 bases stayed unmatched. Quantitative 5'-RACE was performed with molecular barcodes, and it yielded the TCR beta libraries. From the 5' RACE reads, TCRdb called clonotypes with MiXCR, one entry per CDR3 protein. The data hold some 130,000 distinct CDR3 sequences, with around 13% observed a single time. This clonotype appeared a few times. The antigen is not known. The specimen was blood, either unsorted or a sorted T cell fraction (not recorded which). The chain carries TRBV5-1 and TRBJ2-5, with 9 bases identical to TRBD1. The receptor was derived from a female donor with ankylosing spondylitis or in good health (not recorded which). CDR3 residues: CASELGDRDLSTQYF. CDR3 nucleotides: TGCGCCAGTGAGCTCGGGGACAGGGACTTGTCGACCCAGTACTTC.